This T cell receptor (beta chain) is drawn from a study of blood T cell repertoires in COVID-19. Overall study context: Samples of COVID-19 (acute and convalescent) were obtained from the United States, Italy and Spain. T cells, B-cell-depleted T cells, or PBMCs supplied cDNA or gDNA.

There are 14 residues in the CDR3. Germline lookup yields CDR1 SGHTA and CDR2 FQGNSA. V lost 5 bases and J lost 0, with 7 bases in between. The table came from immunoSEQ multiplex PCR; TCRdb's copy has only in-frame clones and leaves some out. There are about 58,000 clones in the sample; nearly 95% occur only once, and around 4.3% lies in the top ten. V gene TRBV7-2 combines with J gene TRBJ2-2, with D hard to call. The receptor's source is a man in his fifties or sixties with active COVID-19. Source material: peripheral blood. CDR3 in amino acids: CASSKYTNTGELFF. The DNA for the CDR3 is TGTGCCAGCAGCAAATACACGAACACCGGGGAGCTGTTTTTT.